One sample yielded the 20 T cell receptor beta chains listed below, sequenced in a study of cytomegalovirus exposure and HLA in healthy donors. PCR was performed using 60 Vbeta and 13 Jbeta primers. Clones were read by immunoSEQ multiplex PCR, and TCRdb kept only the in-frame ones, dropping some. The sample records some 130,000 clones, 79% being singletons. The sample was PBMCs. The receptors were sampled from a man between 18 and 35 years old in good health and CMV-seronegative.

The gene calls are TRBV5-4 and TRBJ1-2; 8 nucleotides match TRBD1. Germline V gene lookup returns CDR1 SGHNT and CDR2 YYREEE (reference sequence). The CDR3 contains 14 residues. Losses at the gene ends were 1 base for V and 7 bases for J; bases not matched to a gene: 6. In DNA form, the CDR3 reads TGTGCCAGCAGCTTGAGCCAGGGGGCATCTGGCTACACCTTC. This codes for CASSLSQGASGYTF.

The rearrangement uses TRBV9 and TRBJ1-4; D is uncertain. Germline lookup yields CDR1 SGDLS and CDR2 YYNGEE. This CDR3 has 16 amino acids. The V end was cut by 0 bases, the J end by 3 bases, with 12 bases between. The CDR3 sequence is CASSVGALSANEKLFF. Here the CDR3 DNA reads TGTGCCAGCAGCGTAGGGGCACTCTCGGCTAATGAAAAACTGTTTTTT.

The chain joins TRBV19 to TRBJ2-1, with 8 bases identical to TRBD1. The J segment lost 6 bases and the V segment lost 1 base, leaving 2 bases of the junction unmatched. This CDR3 is built from 14 residues. The germline CDR1 and CDR2 sequences are LNHDA and SQIVND (reference sequence). This CDR3 reads CASSIGTGPNEQFF. CDR3 DNA: TGTGCCAGTAGTATAGGGACAGGGCCCAATGAGCAGTTCTTC.

The J gene is TRBJ2-5, the V gene TRBV5-1; TRBD1 might be the D (7 bases). Trimming removed 4 bases from V and 4 bases from J, with 14 bases in between. CDR1 and CDR2 (germline): SGHRS, YFSETQ. The CDR3 has 14 amino acids. This CDR3 reads CASSPRQGGETQYF. The CDR3 nucleotides are TGCGCCAGCAGCCCACGACAGGGAGGAGAGACCCAGTACTTC.

The CDR3 region is CASSISPGSNTEAFF. The CDR3 DNA is TGTGCCAGTAGTATATCCCCAGGTTCGAACACTGAAGCTTTCTTT. V gene TRBV19 combines with J gene TRBJ1-1; D gene unclear. The CDR3 runs 15 residues. The V gene's germline CDR1 is LNHDA and CDR2 SQIVND (reference sequence). V was clipped by 2 bases and J by 1 base, with 11 bases between them.

J is TRBJ1-2 and V is TRBV18, with TRBD1 matching 7 bases. The V and J ends lost 4 bases and 4 bases, in that order; junction bases with no gene match: 3. Germline V CDR1 and CDR2: KGHSH, LQKENI. The CDR3 has 13 residues. This chain's CDR3 is CASSRDSTYGYTF. The CDR3 nucleotides read TGTGCCAGCTCACGGGACAGTACCTATGGCTACACCTTC. The whole variable domain, filled in from reference TRBV18 and TRBJ1-2, reads NAGVMQNPRHLVRRRGQEARLRCSPMKGHSHVYWYRQLPEEGLKFMVYLQKENIIDESGMPKERFSAEFPKEGPSILRIQQVVRGDSAAYFCASSRDSTYGYTFGSGTRLTVV.

The CDR3 sequence is CASSAHGGLGYGYTF. The CDR3 DNA reads TGTGCCAGCAGTGCACACGGGGGTCTGGGCTATGGCTACACCTTC. The V and J genes are TRBV6-1 and TRBJ1-2; maybe TRBD1 (5 bases). Germline values: CDR1 MNHNS, CDR2 SASEGT. V lost 4 bases to trimming and J lost 4 bases, with 16 bases between them. The CDR3 has 15 amino acids.

The V call is TRBV7-8, the J call TRBJ1-1; no firm D call. The V gene lost 3 bases and the J gene lost 0 bases, with 8 bases spanning the gap. From germline, CDR1 is SGHVS and CDR2 FQNEAQ. The CDR3 is made up of 14 amino acids. CDR3 DNA sequence: TGTGCCAGCAGCTTTGACAACCTGAACACTGAAGCTTTCTTT. It yields the protein CASSFDNLNTEAFF. The whole variable domain, filled in from reference TRBV7-8 and TRBJ1-1, reads GAGVSQSPRYKVAKRGQDVALRCDPISGHVSLFWYQQALGQGPEFLTYFQNEAQLDKSGLPSDRFFAERPEGSVSTLKIQRTQQEDSAVYLCASSFDNLNTEAFFGQGTRLTVV.

The chain recombines TRBV7-2 with TRBJ1-2, with 11 bases aligning to TRBD1. V lost 0 bases and J lost 8; bases outside the gene matches: 2. In germline, CDR1 is SGHTA, CDR2 FQGNSA. The CDR3 is 14 amino acids. The CDR3 protein is CASSLADRGQGYTF. The CDR3, as DNA: TGTGCCAGCAGCTTAGCGGACAGGGGGCAAGGCTACACCTTC.

V and J are TRBV11-2 and TRBJ1-4, with TRBD1 matching over 7 bases. Germline CDR1 SGHAT, CDR2 FQNNGV. CDR3 length: 15 amino acids. V shed 5 bases and J 1 base; nucleotides not matched to a gene: 4. This CDR3 reads CASSARDRTNEKLFF. The CDR3 region has the DNA TGTGCCAGCAGCGCCCGGGACAGAACTAATGAAAAACTGTTTTTT.

This clone was seen a few times. The rearrangement joins TRBV2 to TRBJ1-3, with D hard to call. The CDR3 sequence is 14 residues long. V lost 3 bases to trimming and J lost 9 bases, with 15 bases between them. CDR1 SNHLY and CDR2 FYNNEI come from the germline V gene. The CDR3: CASSDFGIRGTIYF. The CDR3 DNA sequence: TGTGCCAGCAGTGACTTTGGTATCCGGGGCACCATATATTTT.

V and J are TRBV6-4 and TRBJ2-5, with D perhaps TRBD1 (5 bases). V was cut by 6 bases and J by 1 base, with 21 bases left in between. This CDR3 is 17 amino acids long. Germline V lookup: CDR1 MRHNA, CDR2 SNTAGT. The CDR3 protein is CASRTLGAQALQETQYF. CDR3 bases: TGTGCCAGCAGGACCCTTGGGGCCCAAGCCCTCCAAGAGACCCAGTACTTC.

The chain has TRBV5-1 and TRBJ2-1, with 9 bases matching TRBD2. This CDR3 has 15 amino acids. The ends lost 4 bases at V and 8 bases at J; junction bases unmatched: 10. Germline CDR1 is SGHRS and CDR2 is YFSETQ. The CDR3 spells CASSPTGTSLDEQFF. The DNA of the CDR3 is TGCGCCAGCAGCCCAACCGGGACTAGCTTAGATGAGCAGTTCTTC. Looking up the rest from reference TRBV5-1 and TRBJ2-1 gives the full variable domain: KAGVTQTPRYLIKTRGQQVTLSCSPISGHRSVSWYQQTPGQGLQFLFEYFSETQRNKGNFPGRFSGRQFSNSRSEMNVSTLELGDSALYLCASSPTGTSLDEQFFGPGTRLTVL.

V is TRBV29-1 and J is TRBJ2-2, with D possibly TRBD2 on 6 matching bases. Trimming removed 7 bases at V and 1 base at J, with 10 bases between. Germline values: CDR1 SQVTM, CDR2 ANQGSEA. CDR3 length: 13 amino acids. The CDR3 loop is CSGGRGNTGELFF. The CDR3 region has the DNA TGCAGCGGAGGGCGGGGGAACACCGGGGAGCTGTTTTTT.

The chain employs TRBV19 and TRBJ2-6; D gene unclear. CDR1 is LNHDA, CDR2 SQIVND, per germline (reference sequence). With 4 bases removed from V and 0 bases from J, the gap between germline ends came to 10 bases. There are 16 residues in the CDR3. The CDR3 DNA reads TGTGCCAGTAGTAACCCCCTAGGCTCTGGGGCCAACGTCCTGACTTTC. It translates to CASSNPLGSGANVLTF.

This clone was recorded a few times. The rearrangement links TRBV7-2 to TRBJ1-6; D might be TRBD1 (5 bases). Deletions cut 1 base from V and 1 base from J, with 8 bases between. This CDR3 has 16 residues. Per germline, CDR1 SGHTA and CDR2 FQGNSA. CDR3 nucleotide sequence: TGTGCCAGCAGCTTAGGGGGGGGTTCCTATAATTCACCCCTCCACTTT. Translated, it gives CASSLGGGSYNSPLHF.

V and J are TRBV9 and TRBJ1-2; tentative D call: TRBD1 (6 bases). V dropped 0 bases and J dropped 3 bases, with 9 bases sitting between them. CDR1 is SGDLS and CDR2 is YYNGEE in the germline V gene. The CDR3 is 14 residues long. The DNA for the CDR3 is TGTGCCAGCAGCGTAGCTGCAGGGGACTATGGCTACACCTTC. Translation: CASSVAAGDYGYTF.

In its sample, this clone was seen once. The gene calls are TRBV5-5 and TRBJ1-4; D ambiguous. This CDR3 comprises 17 residues. Germline V lookup: CDR1 SGHKS, CDR2 YYEKEE (reference sequence). V was cut by 1 base and J by 8 bases, with 21 bases left in between. The CDR3 spells CASSLYSVLGVREKLFF. The CDR3, as DNA: TGTGCCAGCAGCTTGTACTCGGTACTCGGGGTCCGCGAAAAACTGTTTTTT. Together with reference TRBV5-5 and TRBJ1-4, the CDR3 gives the full variable domain: DAGVTQSPTHLIKTRGQQVTLRCSPISGHKSVSWYQQVLGQGPQFIFQYYEKEERGRGNFPDRFSARQFPNYSSELNVNALLLGDSALYLCASSLYSVLGVREKLFFGSGTQLSVL.

V gene TRBV5-4 combines with J gene TRBJ2-1; D uncertain. Germline values: CDR1 SGHNT, CDR2 YYREEE (reference sequence). Between the trimmed V and J ends, which lost 2 bases and 3 bases, there was a span of 9 bases. CDR3 length: 14 amino acids. CDR3 bases: TGTGCCAGCAGCTTCGGCGGAAGCTACAATGAGCAGTTCTTC. This translates into CASSFGGSYNEQFF.

The chain carries TRBV4-1 and TRBJ1-6, with TRBD1 matching over 7 bases. The trim removed 2 bases at V and 4 bases at J, leaving 8 bases unmatched. The CDR3 has 17 amino acids. Looked up from germline, CDR1 is MGHRA and CDR2 is YSYEKL. The CDR3 is CASSQLGGQTYNSPLHF. The CDR3 region has the DNA TGCGCCAGCAGCCAACTCGGGGGACAGACTTATAATTCACCCCTCCACTTT.